This is a list of T cell receptor beta chains from one sample in a study of beta chain features in type 1 diabetes. The protocol was immunoSEQ multiplex PCR, while the TCRdb copy is restricted to in-frame clones and leaves out a portion. The table lists 640,000 or so clones, roughly an eighth of them singletons, with just under 0.04% in the top ten. Sample: naive CD4+ T cells from blood. These receptors all stem from a young man with type 1 diabetes. The CDR3 runs from the conserved cysteine through the conserved F or W. The D gene is left open where the match is weak. Only some rows state a clone size, as once, few, many or a class for expanded clones.

clone_size d_call j_call v_call cdr3_nt cdr3_aa
few TRBD1 TRBJ2-2 TRBV29-1 TGCAGCGTTGAACTGGGACAGGGGCACACCGGGGAGCTGTTTTTT CSVELGQGHTGELFF
few - TRBJ2-7 TRBV29-1 TGCAGCGTTGGCGTACTACCCTACGAGCAGTACTTC CSVGVLPYEQYF
few - TRBJ2-7 TRBV30 TGTGCCTGGAGGGTTCCCGACCTCTACGAGCAGTACTTC CAWRVPDLYEQYF
few TRBD1 TRBJ1-2 TRBV9 TGTGCCAGCAGGTCTATCGGGACAGCGATGGCTAACTATGGCTACACCTTC CASRSIGTAMANYGYTF
few TRBD2 TRBJ2-1 TRBV29-1 TGCAGCGTTGAAGCGGCTCTTCGTTGGACTAGCGGACTGAGCTCCTACAATGAGCAGTTCTTC CSVEAALRWTSGLSSYNEQFF
few - TRBJ2-2 TRBV6-5 TGTGCCAGCAGTCGAGGCCCCGGGGAGCTGTTTTTT CASSRGPGELFF
few - TRBJ2-1 TRBV6-5 TGTGCCAGCAGTCCCCGCAGCAATGAGCAGTTCTTC CASSPRSNEQFF
few - TRBJ2-2 TRBV19 TGTGCCAGTAGTAGCGGCGGGGAGCTGTTTTTT CASSSGGELFF
- - TRBJ2-7 TRBV28 TGTGCCAGCGTCGGCGTAGGGCGGTCCTACGAGCAGTACTTC CASVGVGRSYEQYF
- - TRBJ2-1 TRBV7-7 TGTGCTAGCAGCACCACAACGTACAATGAGCAGTTCTTC CASSTTTYNEQFF
- - TRBJ2-3 TRBV5-1 TGCGCCAGCAGCCCCACCCCTAGCACAGATACGCAGTATTTT CASSPTPSTDTQYF
- TRBD1 TRBJ1-2 TRBV11-1 TGTGCCAGCAGCGACCGGGACAGGGGGCGCCTGGTCGAGGGCTACACCTTC CASSDRDRGRLVEGYTF
- TRBD1 TRBJ2-7 TRBV7-2 TGTGCCAGCACCACTCGGACAGGGAATTACGAGCAGTACTTC CASTTRTGNYEQYF
few - TRBJ2-5 TRBV11-2 TGTGCCAGCAGCTTAGCAGGCGGAAGGAAAGAGACCCAGTACTTC CASSLAGGRKETQYF
few - TRBJ2-1 TRBV29-1 TGCAGCGTTGACGGTGGGGGAAGATACAATGAGCAGTTCTTC CSVDGGGRYNEQFF
few TRBD2 TRBJ2-5 TRBV29-1 TGCAGCGTTTCCGGACTAGCGGGAAAGGGATTAGAGACCCAGTACTTC CSVSGLAGKGLETQYF
few TRBD1 TRBJ1-1 TRBV4-2 TGTGCCAGCAGCCAAGAGCCGGGACAGGGGGGGGAAGCTTTCTTT CASSQEPGQGGEAFF
- - TRBJ1-5 TRBV30 TGTGCCTGGAGTGTTCTGGGGGAACAGCCCCAGCATTTT CAWSVLGEQPQHF
- - TRBJ1-2 TRBV7-2 TGTGCCAGCAGCTTATGGGCCGCGGGAGGCTACACCTTC CASSLWAAGGYTF
- TRBD1 TRBJ2-2 TRBV28 TGTGCCAGCAGTTACAGGACAGGGGGTCCCGGGGAGCTGTTTTTT CASSYRTGGPGELFF
few TRBD2 TRBJ2-1 TRBV5-6 TGTGCCAGCAGCCGAAGGACTAGCGGGAGGACCTACAATGAGCAGTTCTTC CASSRRTSGRTYNEQFF
- - TRBJ1-1 TRBV30 TGTGCCTGGGAAAGGCGGGGACCCACTGAAGCTTTCTTT CAWERRGPTEAFF
- - TRBJ1-1 TRBV4-1 TGCGCCAGCACCCGAATGGGGGTTAGGGACACTGAAGCTTTCTTT CASTRMGVRDTEAFF
- - TRBJ1-5 TRBV5-4 TGTGCCAGCAGCTTGGGTGGGAATAGCAATCAGCCCCAGCATTTT CASSLGGNSNQPQHF
few - TRBJ2-2 TRBV7-2 TGTGCCAGCAGCTTAGTCCAGGGCGCGGACACCGGGGAGCTGTTTTTT CASSLVQGADTGELFF
- - TRBJ2-7 TRBV2 TGTGCCAGCAAAGTAGGGCAGGCCCTCTACGAGCAGTACTTC CASKVGQALYEQYF
few TRBD2 TRBJ2-5 TRBV5-4 TGTGCCAGCAGCCTCGGGCTAGCGGGGGACCAAGAGACCCAGTACTTC CASSLGLAGDQETQYF
few - TRBJ2-7 TRBV6-5 TGTGCCGTATCCCAGGGTTCCTACGAGCAGTACTTC CAVSQGSYEQYF
few - TRBJ2-1 TRBV7-9 - CASSLNSGQGNYNEQFF
- - TRBJ2-7 TRBV5-6 TGTGCCAGCAGCCTGACAAGCTACGAGCAGTACTTC CASSLTSYEQYF
few - TRBJ2-3 TRBV7-2 TGTGCCAGCAGCTTAGGGGTCCTTAGCACAGATACGCAGTATTTT CASSLGVLSTDTQYF
few - TRBJ2-6 TRBV5-1 TGCGCCAGCAGCTTGGTGGGGATGGGGGCCAACGTCCTGACTTTC CASSLVGMGANVLTF
- TRBD2 TRBJ2-3 TRBV5-6 TGTGCCAGCAGCCTGCTTCCGGGACTAGCGACAGATACGCAGTATTTT CASSLLPGLATDTQYF
few TRBD1 TRBJ2-5 TRBV7-2 TGTGCCAGCAGCTTCAGGGGGCCAGAGACCCAGTACTTC CASSFRGPETQYF
- - TRBJ2-3 TRBV15 TGTGCCACCAGCAGAGATACCGCAGGGGGGGATACGCAGTATTTT CATSRDTAGGDTQYF
- TRBD2 TRBJ2-3 TRBV7-2 TGTGCCAGCCGGGCAGCGGGGGCGGGAACGCAGTATTTT CASRAAGAGTQYF
few TRBD2 TRBJ2-5 TRBV2 TGTGCCAGCAGTGGGACTAGCGGAGGCCAAGAGACCCAGTACTTC CASSGTSGGQETQYF
- TRBD2 TRBJ2-7 TRBV4-1 TGCGCCAGCAGCCTCTTTTTCGGACTAGGGACCTACGAGCAGTACTTC CASSLFFGLGTYEQYF
- - TRBJ2-1 TRBV28 TGTGCCAGCAGCACCGGTGAGCAGTTCTTC CASSTGEQFF
- - TRBJ2-7 TRBV7-9 TGTGCCAGCAGCTCAACAGGGCCGGAGCAGTACTTC CASSSTGPEQYF
- - TRBJ1-5 TRBV9 TGTGCCAGCAGCCCTAAAGCGGGGGATCAGCCCCAGCATTTT CASSPKAGDQPQHF
few - TRBJ1-5 TRBV29-1 TGCACCCCGGGAGTTGATAGCAATCAGCCCCAGCATTTT CTPGVDSNQPQHF
- - TRBJ1-2 TRBV4-2 TGTGCCAGCAGCCCCGAGCCCACCCCTAACTATGGCTACACCTTC CASSPEPTPNYGYTF
- - TRBJ2-2 TRBV11-2 TGTGCCACCACTCGAATGGCTAGCACCGGGGAGCTGTTTTTT CATTRMASTGELFF
few - TRBJ1-6 TRBV4-1 TGCGCCAGCAGCCAAGGGATCGTAAGCTCCTATAATTCACCCCTCCACTTT CASSQGIVSSYNSPLHF
- TRBD2 TRBJ2-1 TRBV19 TGTGCCAGTAACTCCGGGACTAGACCCAATGAGCAGTTCTTC CASNSGTRPNEQFF
few - TRBJ2-3 TRBV15 TGTGCCACCAGCAGAGGAGGAGGGCCGGATACGCAGTATTTT CATSRGGGPDTQYF
few - TRBJ2-1 TRBV11-2 TGTGCCAGCAGCTCGGACGTTCTATATGAGCAGTTCTTC CASSSDVLYEQFF
few TRBD2 TRBJ2-5 TRBV6-5 TGTGCCAGCGCGACGGGGACTACGTACCAAGAGACCCAGTACTTC CASATGTTYQETQYF
- - TRBJ2-2 TRBV7-2 TGTGCCAGCAGCTTAGTCGGAGGGAACACCGGGGAGCTGTTTTTT CASSLVGGNTGELFF
- - TRBJ1-1 TRBV30 TGTGCCTGGAGTGTGTCCTCGGGCAACACTGAAGCTTTCTTT CAWSVSSGNTEAFF
- TRBD2 TRBJ2-1 TRBV5-1 TGCGCCAGCAGCGCTACTAGCGGGACCTACAATGAGCAGTTCTTC CASSATSGTYNEQFF
- - TRBJ1-2 TRBV10-3 TGTGCCATCAGTTCCGGGGGGAGTAACTATGGCTACACCTTC CAISSGGSNYGYTF
- - TRBJ2-7 TRBV7-2 TGTGCCAGCAGCCGAGAGTACGAGCAGTACTTC CASSREYEQYF
- - TRBJ1-2 TRBV18 TGTGCCAGCTCATCCAACAGGGAAGGGGCCGCCTTC CASSSNREGAAF
- - TRBJ1-6 TRBV2 TGTGCCAGCAGTGAACGGCGACCAAATAATTCACCCCTCCACTTT CASSERRPNNSPLHF
few - TRBJ2-2 TRBV5-1 TGCGCCAGCAGCCAGGGAGACACCGGGGAGCTGTTTTTT CASSQGDTGELFF